This T cell receptor beta chain was captured in a study of persistence of HIV-infected CD4 T cells. Study-wide findings and caveats: Compared with CD3/CD28-stimulated cells, CMV- and Gag-responding cells showed lower TCRbeta richness.

The libraries were made with immunoSEQ version 4 in survey mode. Profiling relied on immunoSEQ multiplex PCR, and the TCRdb table lists in-frame clones only, not all of them. This table has about 40,000 clones, about 84% appearing once. The stimulus was an HIV-1 Gag 15-mer peptide pool, 0.85 to 1 ug/peptide/mL. Sorted nonresponding memory CD4+ T cells were CD40L-negative, CD69-negative, CD45RO-high. For at least 4 years, plasma HIV-1 RNA was undetectable (<50 copies/mL). The CDR3 has 15 amino acids. Germline-derived CDR1 and CDR2 are SGHNT and YENEEA. Trimming removed 5 bases from V and 2 bases from J; junction bases left unmatched: 4. With respect to this clone: Its antigen remains unidentified.

This chain connects TRBV11-3 to TRBJ2-1, with 9 bases that match TRBD1. The material was CD4+ T cells sorted from PBMCs after roughly 18-hour stimulation, obtained from a patient who received antiretroviral therapy. The origin of this receptor is an adult man with HIV who was CMV-seropositive. CDR3 sequence (DNA): TGTGCCAGCAGCAAGGACAGGGGTACCTACAATGAGCAGTTCTTC. Translation: CASSKDRGTYNEQFF.